This TCR beta chain was identified during a study of radiotherapy plus CTLA-4 blockade in lung cancer. Germline V gene sequence: CDR1 MNHNS, CDR2 SASEGT. The ends lost 4 bases at V and 1 base at J; junction bases unmatched: 6. The CDR3 length is 15 residues. This clone was found a few times. TCRdb's copy holds only in-frame clones and misses some; the assay was immunoSEQ multiplex PCR. Of nearly 15,000 clones listed, 72% are singletons. The sequence was collected from a human donor with non-small cell lung cancer whose response to radiotherapy plus ipilimumab could not be evaluated. The gene calls are TRBV6-1 and TRBJ1-1, with TRBD1 matching 7 bases. Material: peripheral blood, obtained from a patient treated with radiotherapy plus ipilimumab. The DNA of the CDR3 is TGTGCCAGCAGTGCTCCTCAGGGGGGGAACACTGAAGCTTTCTTT. Encoded protein: CASSAPQGGNTEAFF.